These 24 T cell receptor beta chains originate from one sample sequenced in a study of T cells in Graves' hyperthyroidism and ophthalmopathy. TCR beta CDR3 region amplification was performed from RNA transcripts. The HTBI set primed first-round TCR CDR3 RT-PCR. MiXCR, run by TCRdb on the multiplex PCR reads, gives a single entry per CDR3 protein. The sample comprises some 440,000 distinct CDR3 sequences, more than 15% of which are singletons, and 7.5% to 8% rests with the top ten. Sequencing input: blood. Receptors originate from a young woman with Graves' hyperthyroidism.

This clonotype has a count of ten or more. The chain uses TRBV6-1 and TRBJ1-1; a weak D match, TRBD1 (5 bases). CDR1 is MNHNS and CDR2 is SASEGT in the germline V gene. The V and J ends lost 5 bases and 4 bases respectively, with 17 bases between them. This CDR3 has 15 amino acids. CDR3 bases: TGTGCCAGCAGTTATGTGGAAACTGGGGGCACTGAAGCTTTCTTT. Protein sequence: CASSYVETGGTEAFF.

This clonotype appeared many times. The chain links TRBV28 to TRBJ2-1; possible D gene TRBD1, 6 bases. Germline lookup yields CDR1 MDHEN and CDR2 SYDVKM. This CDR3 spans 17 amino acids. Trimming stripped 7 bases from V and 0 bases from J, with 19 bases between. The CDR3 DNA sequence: TGTGCCAGCACTAAAGGGGGTGGTGGGGGCTCCTACAATGAGCAGTTCTTC. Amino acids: CASTKGGGGGSYNEQFF. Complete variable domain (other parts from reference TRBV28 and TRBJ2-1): DVKVTQSSRYLVKRTGEKVFLECVQDMDHENMFWYRQDPGLGLRLIYFSYDVKMKEKGDIPEGYSVSREKKERFSLILESASTNQTSMYLCASTKGGGGGSYNEQFFGPGTRLTVL.

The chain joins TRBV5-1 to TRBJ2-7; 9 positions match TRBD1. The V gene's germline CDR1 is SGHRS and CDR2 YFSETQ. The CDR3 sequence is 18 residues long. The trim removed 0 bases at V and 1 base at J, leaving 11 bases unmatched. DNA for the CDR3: TGCGCCAGCAGCTTGGGGAAGATCGGGACAGGGTCTTCCTACGAGCAGTACTTC. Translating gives CASSLGKIGTGSSYEQYF. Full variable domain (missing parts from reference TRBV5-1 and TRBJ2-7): KAGVTQTPRYLIKTRGQQVTLSCSPISGHRSVSWYQQTPGQGLQFLFEYFSETQRNKGNFPGRFSGRQFSNSRSEMNVSTLELGDSALYLCASSLGKIGTGSSYEQYFGPGTRLTVT.

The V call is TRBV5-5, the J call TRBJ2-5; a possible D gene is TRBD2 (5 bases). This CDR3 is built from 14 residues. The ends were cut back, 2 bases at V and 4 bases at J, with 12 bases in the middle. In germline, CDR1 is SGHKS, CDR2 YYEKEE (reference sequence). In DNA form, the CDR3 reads TGTGCCAGCAGCTTCGGGATAGCCTTAGAGACCCAGTACTTC. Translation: CASSFGIALETQYF.

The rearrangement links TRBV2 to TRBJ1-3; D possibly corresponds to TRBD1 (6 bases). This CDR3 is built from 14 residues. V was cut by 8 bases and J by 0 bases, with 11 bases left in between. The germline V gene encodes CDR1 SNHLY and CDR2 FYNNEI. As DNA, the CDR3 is TGTGCCAGCTCAGGACAGAGCTCTGGAAACACCATATATTTT. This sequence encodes CASSGQSSGNTIYF. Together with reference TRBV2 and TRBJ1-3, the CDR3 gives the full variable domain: EPEVTQTPSHQVTQMGQEVILRCVPISNHLYFYWYRQILGQKVEFLVSFYNNEISEKSEIFDDQFSVERPDGSNFTLKIRSTKLEDSAMYFCASSGQSSGNTIYFGEGSWLTVV.

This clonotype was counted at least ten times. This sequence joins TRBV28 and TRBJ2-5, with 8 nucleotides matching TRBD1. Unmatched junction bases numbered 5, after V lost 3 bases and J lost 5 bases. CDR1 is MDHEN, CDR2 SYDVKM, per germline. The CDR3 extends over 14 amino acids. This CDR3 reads CASSLDRVRETQYF. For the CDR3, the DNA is TGTGCCAGCAGTTTGGACAGGGTAAGGGAGACCCAGTACTTC.

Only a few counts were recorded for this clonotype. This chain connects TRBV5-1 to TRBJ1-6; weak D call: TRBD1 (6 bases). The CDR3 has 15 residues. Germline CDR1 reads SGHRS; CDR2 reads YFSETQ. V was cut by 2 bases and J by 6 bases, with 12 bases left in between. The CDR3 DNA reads TGCGCCAGCAGCTTAATGACAGGCCTTAATTCACCCCTCCACTTT. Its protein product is CASSLMTGLNSPLHF.

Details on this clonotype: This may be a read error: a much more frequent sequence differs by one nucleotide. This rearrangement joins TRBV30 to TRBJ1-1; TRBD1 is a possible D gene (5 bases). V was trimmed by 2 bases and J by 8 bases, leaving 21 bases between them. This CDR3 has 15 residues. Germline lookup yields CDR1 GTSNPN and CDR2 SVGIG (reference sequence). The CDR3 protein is CAWSLRLGAAGEAFF. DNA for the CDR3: TGTGCCTGGAGTCTTCGTCTAGGGGCGGCCGGGGAAGCTTTCTTT.

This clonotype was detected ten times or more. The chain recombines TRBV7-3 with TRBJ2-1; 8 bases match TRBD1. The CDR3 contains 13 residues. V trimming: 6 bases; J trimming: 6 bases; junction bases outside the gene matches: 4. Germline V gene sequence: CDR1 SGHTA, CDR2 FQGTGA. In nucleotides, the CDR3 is TGTGCCAGCAGTGGCAGGGGGCTCAATGAGCAGTTCTTC. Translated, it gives CASSGRGLNEQFF.

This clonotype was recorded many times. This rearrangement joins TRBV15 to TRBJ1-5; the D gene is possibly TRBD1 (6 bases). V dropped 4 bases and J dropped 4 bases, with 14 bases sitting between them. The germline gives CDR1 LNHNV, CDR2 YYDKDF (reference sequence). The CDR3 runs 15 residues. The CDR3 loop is CATSTTGMGNQPQHF. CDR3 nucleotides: TGTGCCACCAGCACCACAGGGATGGGGAATCAGCCCCAGCATTTT.

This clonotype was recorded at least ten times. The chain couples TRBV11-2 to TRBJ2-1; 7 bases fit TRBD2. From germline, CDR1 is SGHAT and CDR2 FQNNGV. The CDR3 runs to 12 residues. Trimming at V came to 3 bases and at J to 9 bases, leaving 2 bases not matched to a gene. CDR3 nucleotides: TGTGCCAGCAGCTTGGGGGGGGGTGAGCAGTTCTTC. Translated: CASSLGGGEQFF. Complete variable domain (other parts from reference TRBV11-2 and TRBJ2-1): EAGVAQSPRYKIIEKRQSVAFWCNPISGHATLYWYQQILGQGPKLLIQFQNNGVVDDSQLPKDRFSAERLKGVDSTLKIQPAKLEDSAVYLCASSLGGGEQFFGPGTRLTVL.

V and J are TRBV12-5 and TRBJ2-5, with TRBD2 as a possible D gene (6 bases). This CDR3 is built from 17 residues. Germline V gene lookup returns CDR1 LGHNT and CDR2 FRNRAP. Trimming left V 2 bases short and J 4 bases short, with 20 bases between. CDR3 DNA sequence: TGTGCTAGTGGTTTGAGGTGGGGAGGCGGGGTCAGAGAGACCCAGTACTTC. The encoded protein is CASGLRWGGGVRETQYF.

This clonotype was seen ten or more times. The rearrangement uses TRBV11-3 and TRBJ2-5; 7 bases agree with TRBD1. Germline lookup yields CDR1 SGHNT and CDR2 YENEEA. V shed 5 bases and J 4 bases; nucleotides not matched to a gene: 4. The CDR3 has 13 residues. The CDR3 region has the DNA TGTGCCAGCAGCAATAACAGGGGAGAGACCCAGTACTTC. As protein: CASSNNRGETQYF.

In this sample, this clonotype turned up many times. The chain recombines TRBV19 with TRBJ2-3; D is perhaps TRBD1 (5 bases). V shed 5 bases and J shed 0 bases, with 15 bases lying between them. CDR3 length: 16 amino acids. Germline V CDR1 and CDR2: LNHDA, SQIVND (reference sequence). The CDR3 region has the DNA TGTGCCAGTAGTTTCACCAACAGGCCTAGCACAGATACGCAGTATTTT. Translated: CASSFTNRPSTDTQYF.

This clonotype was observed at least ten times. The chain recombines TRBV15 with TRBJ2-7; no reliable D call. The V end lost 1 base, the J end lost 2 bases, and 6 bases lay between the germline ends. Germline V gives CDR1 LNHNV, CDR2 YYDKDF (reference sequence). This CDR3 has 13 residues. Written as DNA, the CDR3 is TGTGCCACCAGCAGAGTGCACGCCTACGAGCAGTACTTC. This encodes CATSRVHAYEQYF.

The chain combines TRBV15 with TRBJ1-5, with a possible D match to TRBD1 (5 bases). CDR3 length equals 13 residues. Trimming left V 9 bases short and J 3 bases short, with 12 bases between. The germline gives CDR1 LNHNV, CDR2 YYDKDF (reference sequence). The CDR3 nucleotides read TGTGCCACGTCCCGGGGGGACAATCAGCCCCAGCATTTT. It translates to CATSRGDNQPQHF.

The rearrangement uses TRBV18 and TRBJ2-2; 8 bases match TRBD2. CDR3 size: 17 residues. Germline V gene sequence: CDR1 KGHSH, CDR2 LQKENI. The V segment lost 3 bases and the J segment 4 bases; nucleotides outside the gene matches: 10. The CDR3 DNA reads TGTGCCAGCTCACCTCTACGACTAGCGTTTCTCACCGGGGAGCTGTTTTTT. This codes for CASSPLRLAFLTGELFF.

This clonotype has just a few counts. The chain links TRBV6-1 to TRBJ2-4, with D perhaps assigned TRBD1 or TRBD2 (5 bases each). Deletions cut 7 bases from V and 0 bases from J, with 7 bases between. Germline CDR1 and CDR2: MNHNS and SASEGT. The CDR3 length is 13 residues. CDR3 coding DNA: TGTGCCAGCACCGGGACAGCCAAAAACATTCAGTACTTC. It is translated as CASTGTAKNIQYF.

The CDR3 sequence is CASSLDRGRGYGYTF. CDR3 nucleotides: TGTGCCAGCAGCTTGGACAGGGGGCGCGGCTATGGCTACACCTTC. This sequence joins TRBV5-5 and TRBJ1-2, with 9 bases aligning to TRBD1. The V gene end was trimmed by 0 bases and the J gene end by 4 bases; junction bases not matched to a gene: 4. Per the germline V gene, CDR1 is SGHKS and CDR2 is YYEKEE (reference sequence). The CDR3 has 15 amino acids. The full variable domain, rest sourced from reference TRBV5-5 and TRBJ1-2, is DAGVTQSPTHLIKTRGQQVTLRCSPISGHKSVSWYQQVLGQGPQFIFQYYEKEERGRGNFPDRFSARQFPNYSSELNVNALLLGDSALYLCASSLDRGRGYGYTFGSGTRLTVV.

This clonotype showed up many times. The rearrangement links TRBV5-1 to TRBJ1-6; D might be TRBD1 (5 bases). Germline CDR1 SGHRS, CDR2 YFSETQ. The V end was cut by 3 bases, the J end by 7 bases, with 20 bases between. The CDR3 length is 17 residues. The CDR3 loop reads CASSYGGAASGNSPLHF. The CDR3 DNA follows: TGCGCCAGCAGCTACGGAGGGGCCGCGTCAGGGAATTCACCCCTCCACTTT.

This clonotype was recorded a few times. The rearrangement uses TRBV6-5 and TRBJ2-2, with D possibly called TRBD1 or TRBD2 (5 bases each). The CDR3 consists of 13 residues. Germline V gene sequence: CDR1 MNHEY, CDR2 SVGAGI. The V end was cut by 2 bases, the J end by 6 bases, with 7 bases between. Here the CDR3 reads CASSYGGAGELFF. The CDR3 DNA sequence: TGTGCCAGCAGTTACGGGGGAGCCGGGGAGCTGTTTTTT.

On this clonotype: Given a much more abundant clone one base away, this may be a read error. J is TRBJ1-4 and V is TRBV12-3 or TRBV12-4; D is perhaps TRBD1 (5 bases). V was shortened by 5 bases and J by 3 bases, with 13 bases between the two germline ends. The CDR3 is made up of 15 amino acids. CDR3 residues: CASSGPGGANEKLFF. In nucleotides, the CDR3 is TGTGCCAGCAGTGGTCCCGGGGGGGCTAATGAAAAACTGTTTTTT.

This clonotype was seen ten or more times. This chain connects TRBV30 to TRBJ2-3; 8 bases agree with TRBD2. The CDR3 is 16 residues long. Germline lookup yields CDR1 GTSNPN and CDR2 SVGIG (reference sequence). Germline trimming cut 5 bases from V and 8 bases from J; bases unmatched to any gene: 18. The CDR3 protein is CAWVRRSSGLVGTQYF. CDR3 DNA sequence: TGTGCCTGGGTGAGAAGGTCTAGCGGGCTCGTAGGTACGCAGTATTTT.

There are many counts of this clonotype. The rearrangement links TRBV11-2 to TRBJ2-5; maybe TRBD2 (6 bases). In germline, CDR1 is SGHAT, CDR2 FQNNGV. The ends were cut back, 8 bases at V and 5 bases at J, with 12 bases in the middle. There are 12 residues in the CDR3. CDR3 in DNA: TGTGCCAGCTGGACGGAGGGGGAGACCCAGTACTTC. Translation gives CASWTEGETQYF. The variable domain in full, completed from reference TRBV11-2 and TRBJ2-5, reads EAGVAQSPRYKIIEKRQSVAFWCNPISGHATLYWYQQILGQGPKLLIQFQNNGVVDDSQLPKDRFSAERLKGVDSTLKIQPAKLEDSAVYLCASWTEGETQYFGPGTRLLVL.